Below are 16 T cell receptor beta chains sequenced from a single sample in a study of T cell responses to AZD1222 COVID-19 vaccine. Some clones are missing from TCRdb's copy, which holds only in-frame ones; the method was immunoSEQ multiplex PCR. Among 55,000 to 75,000 clones listed, 80% to 85% were seen once. The sequenced sample was peripheral blood, obtained on day 0 of AZD1222 vaccination. Receptors originate from an adult in good health.

The V and J genes are TRBV4-1 and TRBJ1-3, with TRBD1 identical over 9 bases. The CDR3 sequence is 18 residues long. V was pared by 1 base and J by 1 base, with 8 bases of the junction left unmatched. The V gene's germline CDR1 is MGHRA and CDR2 YSYEKL. CDR3 DNA: TGCGCCAGCAGCCAAGTTAGGGACAGGGTTTCTTCTGGAAACACCATATATTTT. Translating it yields CASSQVRDRVSSGNTIYF.

This clone is categorized as medium-sized. The chain uses TRBV10-3 and TRBJ1-2, with 7 bases matching TRBD1. CDR1 ENHRY and CDR2 SYGVKD come from the germline V gene. J was trimmed by 7 bases and V by 1 base; bases with no gene match: 9. The CDR3 has 15 amino acids. CDR3 nucleotides: TGTGCCATCAGTGAGTGGGACAGCGCAGGCGGTGGCTACACCTTC. It codes for CAISEWDSAGGGYTF.

The chain combines TRBV7-8 with TRBJ1-1; possibly TRBD1 for D (6 bases). Germline lookup yields CDR1 SGHVS and CDR2 FQNEAQ. V was clipped by 5 bases and J by 5 bases, with 21 bases between them. This CDR3 region has 16 residues. CDR3 in amino acids: CASSTTPRGGRTEAFF. The CDR3 nucleotides read TGTGCCAGCAGCACAACGCCCCGGGGGGGGCGGACTGAAGCTTTCTTT. Using reference TRBV7-8 and TRBJ1-1 for the parts outside the CDR3, the full variable domain is GAGVSQSPRYKVAKRGQDVALRCDPISGHVSLFWYQQALGQGPEFLTYFQNEAQLDKSGLPSDRFFAERPEGSVSTLKIQRTQQEDSAVYLCASSTTPRGGRTEAFFGQGTRLTVV.

The genes are TRBV7-2 and TRBJ2-1, with TRBD2 matching 11 bases. The CDR3 runs to 15 residues. With 8 bases clipped from V and 9 bases from J, the junction kept 12 bases outside the gene matches. CDR1 is SGHTA, CDR2 FQGNSA, per germline. CDR3 coding DNA: TGTGCCAGCGTTCGTCTAGCGGGGGGTAGTGGTGAGCAGTTCTTC. It codes for CASVRLAGGSGEQFF.

The rearrangement uses TRBV27 and TRBJ1-2; 8 nucleotides align to TRBD1. V gave up 3 bases and J gave up 1 base; unmatched junction bases: 7. This CDR3 is 16 amino acids long. Germline V gene lookup returns CDR1 MNHEY and CDR2 SMNVEV (reference sequence). This chain's CDR3 is CASSFHRGTDNYGYTF. In DNA form, the CDR3 reads TGTGCCAGCAGTTTCCACAGGGGGACCGATAACTATGGCTACACCTTC.

V usage is TRBV6-1 and J usage is TRBJ1-5; D might be TRBD1 (6 bases). The CDR3 runs to 13 residues. CDR1 and CDR2 (germline): MNHNS, SASEGT. Trimming removed 2 bases from V and 9 bases from J, with 11 bases in between. CDR3 loop: CASSETGGLPQHF. CDR3 nucleotides: TGTGCCAGCAGTGAAACGGGGGGGCTGCCCCAGCATTTT.

The chain joins TRBV5-1 to TRBJ2-5; 13 nucleotides match TRBD2. V lost 4 bases, J lost 5 bases, and 2 bases stayed unmatched. Germline V gene lookup returns CDR1 SGHRS and CDR2 YFSETQ. The CDR3 is 14 residues long. The CDR3 DNA follows: TGCGCCAGCAGCCGGACTAGCGGGGGCGAGACCCAGTACTTC. Translating gives CASSRTSGGETQYF.

This chain connects TRBV10-1 to TRBJ2-5, with TRBD2 matching 9 bases. Germline loops: CDR1 WNHNN, CDR2 SYGVQD (reference sequence). This CDR3 region has 15 residues. V trimming: 3 bases; J trimming: 5 bases; junction bases outside the gene matches: 7. The CDR3 DNA sequence: TGCGCCAGCAGTGATATGGCGGGGGGGCTGGAGACCCAGTACTTC. It yields the protein CASSDMAGGLETQYF.

By sample share, this clone is medium-sized (0.01 to 0.1%). The V gene is TRBV9, the J gene TRBJ1-1; possible D gene TRBD1, 6 bases. CDR1 is SGDLS, CDR2 YYNGEE, per germline. CDR3 size: 18 residues. V was clipped by 3 bases and J by 4 bases, with 25 bases between them. The CDR3 protein is CASSAGAETGGGGTEAFF. The CDR3 region has the DNA TGTGCCAGCAGCGCAGGTGCCGAGACAGGCGGCGGGGGCACTGAAGCTTTCTTT.

The chain uses TRBV6-6 and TRBJ2-7; tentatively, D is TRBD2 (5 bases). From germline, CDR1 is MNHNY and CDR2 SVGAGI (reference sequence). This CDR3 has 14 amino acids. Trimming shortened V by 8 bases and J by 3 bases, and 17 bases separated the two germline ends. CDR3 residues: CASHGLGSYYEQYF. The CDR3 nucleotides read TGTGCCAGCCACGGGTTGGGGAGCTACTACGAGCAGTACTTC.

Written as DNA, the CDR3 is TGTGCCAGCAGTCTAGCGGGGAGTGAGACCCAGTACTTC. It encodes CASSLAGSETQYF. The chain links TRBV3-1 (or the pseudogene TRBV3-2) to TRBJ2-5, with TRBD2 matching over 9 bases. The CDR3 has 13 residues. CDR1 and CDR2 from the germline V gene are LGHDT and YNNKEL (reference sequence). Trimming at V came to 6 bases and at J to 5 bases, leaving 4 bases not matched to a gene.

This clone is a singleton in its sample. V is TRBV5-6 and J is TRBJ2-1; TRBD2 matches 13 bases. Trimming took 5 bases from V and 8 from J; bases not matched to a gene: 7. The CDR3 totals 15 residues. Germline V gene sequence: CDR1 SGHDT, CDR2 YYEEEE. The chain's CDR3 is CASRLAGGPGDEQFF. For the CDR3, the DNA is TGTGCCAGCAGACTAGCGGGGGGGCCTGGTGATGAGCAGTTCTTC.

The chain couples TRBV12-3 or TRBV12-4 to TRBJ2-2; D ambiguous. The germline V and J ends were trimmed by 3 bases and 5 bases, with 7 bases remaining between them. The CDR3 is 13 residues long. The CDR3 nucleotides read TGTGCCAGCAGTTTCCTGGGGACCGGGGAGCTGTTTTTT. It encodes CASSFLGTGELFF.

The chain employs TRBV11-2 and TRBJ1-1; D is possibly TRBD1 (6 bases). Trimming pared 1 base from V and 1 base from J, leaving 10 bases between. The V gene's germline CDR1 is SGHAT and CDR2 FQNNGV. CDR3 size: 15 residues. CDR3 sequence reads: CASSLGRGTNTEAFF. In DNA, the CDR3 is TGTGCCAGCAGCTTAGGGAGGGGGACGAACACTGAAGCTTTCTTT.

In DNA, the CDR3 is TGCGCCAGCTCCGGGACAGGGATTTACGAGCAGTACTTC. Translated, it gives CASSGTGIYEQYF. The chain links TRBV10-2 to TRBJ2-7, with 9 bases matching TRBD1. The CDR3 is 13 residues long. Trimming removed 8 bases from V and 4 bases from J; junction bases left unmatched: 6. The V gene's germline CDR1 is WSHSY and CDR2 SAAADI.

This chain uses TRBV28 with TRBJ1-2, with D maybe TRBD1 (5 bases). Trimming removed 3 bases at V and 5 bases at J, with 7 bases between. Germline V gives CDR1 MDHEN, CDR2 SYDVKM. The CDR3 runs to 12 residues. The CDR3 here is CASSFKGYGYTF. CDR3 sequence (DNA): TGTGCCAGCAGTTTCAAGGGGTATGGCTACACCTTC.